The next 18 T cell receptor beta chains were all read from a single sample in a study of blood T cells in healthy people across ages. Alongside a J-beta primer mix, a sample-barcoded 5' primer served in a second PCR lasting about 6 to 12 cycles. TCRdb fed the 5' RACE reads into MiXCR, producing one record per CDR3 protein. The sample has about 1,500,000 distinct CDR3 sequences; roughly 28% are singletons. Sequenced input: blood. The receptors here all came from a woman aged 25 to 45 in good health.

This clonotype was seen a single time. Given a much more abundant clone one base away, this may be a read error. The V call is TRBV6-5, the J call TRBJ2-5; 9 bases map to TRBD1. The J call may be in error: the DNA end matches TRBJ2-7 better. The CDR3 has 15 amino acids. CDR1 and CDR2 (germline): MNHEY, SVGAGI. This CDR3 is CASSYSWDRDTEQYF. In DNA form, the CDR3 reads TGTGCCAGCAGTTACTCTTGGGACAGGGACACCGAGCAGTACTTC.

The chain is built from TRBV7-3 and TRBJ2-7; maybe TRBD1 (6 bases). Trimming pared 2 bases from V and 7 bases from J, leaving 15 bases between. This CDR3 comprises 14 residues. The germline V gene has CDR1 SGHTA and CDR2 FQGTGA. CDR3 loop: CASSLYGQSGEQYF. The CDR3 coding sequence is TGTGCCAGCAGCTTATATGGACAGTCCGGTGAGCAGTACTTC.

At least ten counts were recorded for this clonotype. The chain joins TRBV3-1 to TRBJ2-4; D remains unclear. The germline V gene has CDR1 LGHDT and CDR2 YNNKEL (reference sequence). This CDR3 is 11 amino acids long. The V end was cut by 6 bases, the J end by 6 bases, with 6 bases between. The CDR3 DNA is TGTGCCAGCAGGTCAGGAAACATTCAGTACTTC. It translates to CASRSGNIQYF.

In its sample, this clonotype was seen once. The chain couples TRBV6-2 or TRBV6-3 to TRBJ2-7; no clear D gene. Germline values: CDR1 MNHEY, CDR2 SVGEGT. Trimming took off 5 bases at V and 3 bases at J, with 20 bases between the two ends. The CDR3 length is 16 residues. CDR3 sequence reads: CASSRPSRARIYEQYF. In DNA form, the CDR3 reads TGTGCCAGCAGTCGACCATCCCGGGCCCGAATCTACGAGCAGTACTTC.

This clonotype was seen a few times. This sequence joins TRBV11-2 and TRBJ1-1; no definite D call. The germline V gene has CDR1 SGHAT and CDR2 FQNNGV. V was pared by 5 bases and J by 3 bases, with 10 bases between. The CDR3 sequence is 13 residues long. Here the CDR3 reads CASSTPKDTEAFF. The CDR3 DNA reads TGTGCCAGCAGCACGCCCAAGGACACTGAAGCTTTCTTT.

This clonotype has just a few counts. The chain uses TRBV7-2 and TRBJ1-5; no reliable D call. This CDR3 has 19 amino acids. V shed 5 bases and J shed 1 base, with 24 bases lying between them. Germline CDR1 reads SGHTA; CDR2 reads FQGNSA. CDR3 region: CASSASADRAPWSNQPQHF. The CDR3, as DNA: TGTGCCAGCAGCGCCTCCGCGGACCGGGCCCCGTGGAGCAATCAGCCCCAGCATTTT.

The chain links TRBV5-1 to TRBJ2-4; D is ambiguous. The CDR3 extends over 15 amino acids. The ends were cut back, 7 bases at V and 0 bases at J, with 14 bases in the middle. In germline, CDR1 is SGHRS, CDR2 YFSETQ. The CDR3 sequence is CASEYEELAKNIQYF. The CDR3 region has the DNA TGCGCCAGCGAGTACGAGGAGCTAGCCAAAAACATTCAGTACTTC.

As for this clonotype: Just one base apart from a much larger clone, this may be a read error. The V call is TRBV20-1, the J call TRBJ2-1, with 7 bases that match TRBD2. The germline V gene has CDR1 DFQATT and CDR2 SNEGSKA (reference sequence). This CDR3 comprises 13 residues. Trimming took 2 bases from V and 13 from J; bases not matched to a gene: 11. The CDR3 region has the DNA TGCAGTGCTAGACCTTCGGGGGGAGAGACCCAGTTCTTC. Residues: CSARPSGGETQFF.

This clonotype has just a few counts. The chain recombines TRBV20-1 with TRBJ2-5; 8 nucleotides align to TRBD2. V shed 6 bases, J shed 3 bases, and the junction held 6 bases outside the gene matches. Germline CDR1 DFQATT, CDR2 SNEGSKA (reference sequence). The CDR3 length is 13 residues. The CDR3 spells CSAPSAGEETQYF. DNA for the CDR3: TGCAGTGCCCCCTCAGCGGGAGAAGAGACCCAGTACTTC.

This clonotype showed up just a few times. The rearrangement uses TRBV29-1 and TRBJ2-7; D possibly matches TRBD1 or TRBD2 (5 bases each). The CDR3 is 14 amino acids. The V and J ends lost 2 bases and 3 bases respectively, with 14 bases between them. Per germline, CDR1 SQVTM and CDR2 ANQGSEA. CDR3 residues: CSVEKGTGLYEQYF. Written as DNA, the CDR3 is TGCAGCGTTGAAAAAGGGACGGGCCTCTACGAGCAGTACTTC.

As to this clonotype: Relative to the germline gene, one junction end is altered; a read error may explain this. The chain links TRBV20-1 to TRBJ2-1; 8 bases align to TRBD2. The CDR3 loop spans 13 amino acids. Per the germline V gene, CDR1 is DFQATT and CDR2 is SNEGSKA (reference sequence). CDR3: CSALAGSHNEQFF. CDR3 nucleotide sequence: TGCAGTGCCCTAGCGGGCTCCCACAATGAGCAGTTCTTC.

This clonotype has at least ten counts. This CDR3 is CASSLRLAGSSYEQYF. The DNA for the CDR3 is TGTGCCAGCAGCTTAAGACTAGCGGGGAGCAGCTACGAGCAGTACTTC. The rearrangement uses TRBV7-2 and TRBJ2-7; 11 positions agree with TRBD2. CDR1 is SGHTA, CDR2 FQGNSA, per germline. Unmatched junction bases numbered 6, after V lost 2 bases and J lost 3 bases. CDR3 length: 16 amino acids.

This clonotype was seen repeatedly, ten times or more. The DNA of the CDR3 is TGCAGCGTTAAAGGGCTTGTAACCTACGAGCAGTACTTC. It encodes CSVKGLVTYEQYF. The chain carries TRBV29-1 and TRBJ2-7; D gene ambiguous. Looked up from germline, CDR1 is SQVTM and CDR2 is ANQGSEA. The V and J ends lost 5 bases and 2 bases respectively, with 13 bases between them. The CDR3 has 13 amino acids.

The sample holds many counts of this clonotype. This chain links TRBV7-2 with TRBJ2-7, with 10 bases that match TRBD1. J lost 2 bases, V lost 6 bases, and 7 bases had no gene match. CDR3 size: 15 residues. Germline lookup yields CDR1 SGHTA and CDR2 FQGNSA. The CDR3, as DNA: TGTGCCAGCAGGGAACCGGGACAGGGGACCTACGAGCAGTACTTC. It specifies CASREPGQGTYEQYF.

This clonotype was seen repeatedly, ten times or more. The gene calls are TRBV7-9 and TRBJ1-2; D is uncertain. Per the germline V gene, CDR1 is SEHNR and CDR2 is FQNEAQ (reference sequence). Trimming removed 3 bases from V and 3 bases from J, with 11 bases in between. The CDR3 is 14 residues long. CDR3 residues: CASSLREMDYGYTF. The CDR3 DNA follows: TGTGCCAGCAGCTTGAGGGAAATGGACTATGGCTACACCTTC.

V is TRBV10-3 and J is TRBJ2-3; D is unresolved. V lost 5 bases and J 0 bases, leaving 6 bases between the germline ends. This CDR3 region has 13 residues. CDR1 and CDR2 (germline): ENHRY, SYGVKD. CDR3 bases: TGTGCCATCAGTACGATTAGCACAGATACGCAGTATTTT. Protein: CAISTISTDTQYF.

The chain recombines TRBV15 with TRBJ1-2; D is possibly TRBD1 (6 bases). The CDR3 extends over 14 amino acids. Germline V gene lookup returns CDR1 LNHNV and CDR2 YYDKDF (reference sequence). V was pared by 3 bases and J by 2 bases, with 10 bases between. CDR3 coding DNA: TGTGCCACCAGCAGGCTTGGACAGAACTATGGCTACACCTTC. This codes for CATSRLGQNYGYTF.

This clonotype has a handful of counts. The chain uses TRBV20-1 and TRBJ2-1; maybe TRBD2 (7 bases). V lost 2 bases to trimming and J lost 7 bases, with 18 bases between them. In germline, CDR1 is DFQATT, CDR2 SNEGSKA (reference sequence). This CDR3 is built from 15 residues. In DNA form, the CDR3 reads TGCAGTGCTAGAAACGGCGGGGGCTTCTCAAATGAGCAGTTCTTC. It specifies CSARNGGGFSNEQFF.